Sequencing of this TCR beta chain was carried out in a study of T cell responses to AZD1222 COVID-19 vaccine. Study details: Doses given second, at about 4 or about 12 weeks, were pooled. Findings and caveats of the study: Spike was spanned by vaccine-associated CD4 TCRs, with dominance at 160-218 and 743-854. Regions left unmutated in variants are reportedly the target of nearly half of spike-specific TCRs. Researchers took repertoire samples only after the peak T cell response had come.

CDR1 and CDR2 (germline): SGHRS, YFSETQ. The CDR3 runs 13 residues. V lost 4 bases to trimming and J lost 8 bases; unmatched junction nucleotides: 6. Here immunoSEQ multiplex PCR was the method, and the copy in TCRdb shows in-frame clones only, minus some. The sample has under 150,000 clones, about nine tenths seen once. In the case of this clone: Its matching antigen is unknown.

The receptor was derived from an adult in good health. The sequencing used peripheral blood, collected on day 0 of AZD1222 vaccination. The rearrangement uses TRBV5-1 and TRBJ1-2; 9 bases match TRBD1. CDR3 nucleotide sequence: TGCGCCAGCAGCACTACAGGGGGCGAGGGCTACACCTTC. It encodes CASSTTGGEGYTF.